This T cell receptor beta chain originates from a study of blood T cell repertoires in COVID-19. About the research overall: There were acute and convalescent COVID-19 samples, and they came from the United States, Italy and Spain.

In the original analysis: For nucleated cells, counts were estimated from reference gene primer amplification. Repertoires were generated with immunoSEQ multiplex PCR, while TCRdb's copy carries only in-frame clones and drops some. That table supplies the V and J calls and clone size; D and trimming were determined from the DNA. The table includes around 200,000 clones, about 84% detected once. This CDR3 comprises 13 residues. V lost 3 bases and J 9 bases, leaving 9 bases between the germline ends. CDR1 LNHDA and CDR2 SQIVND come from the germline V gene (reference sequence). This chain uses TRBV19 with TRBJ1-6; D is undetermined. The receptor was isolated from a human donor in a cohort sampled during active COVID-19. The sequenced sample consisted of peripheral blood. The CDR3 nucleotides read TGTGCCAGTAGTATCACCCCCGGTTCACCCCTCCACTTT. Translating gives CASSITPGSPLHF.